This TCR beta chain stems from a study of cytomegalovirus exposure and HLA in healthy donors (dated by TCRdb to 2016 to 2017). About the study as a whole: An earlier analysis of several hundred of the donors reported more than 250 Gb of sequence data and roughly 100 million unique TCR beta sequences from about 179 million T cells. Among the approximately 420 genotyped donors, 81% belonged to the genetic ancestry cluster associated with self-reported Caucasian donors. Rather than using new phenotypic data, the later analysis identified candidate immune exposures from TCR beta sequences and from how often those sequences occurred across donors. Across 398 genotyped donors of the cohort, an average of roughly 250,000 unique TCR beta nucleotide sequences per donor were sequenced, and roughly 17% of those sequences were non-productive. An early release covering around 630 HLA-typed donors comprised roughly 300 gigabases of sequencing data and roughly 85 million unique TCR sequences. Because of strong linkage in the cohort, four to six DR-DQ haplotypes were treated as single units for association and clustering. Along with the approximately 600-subject first cohort, a separate validation cohort of some 130 different subjects was used. All discovery cohort repertoires had been generated using a single sequencing platform. An earlier analysis of several hundred of the donors used high-throughput TCR beta sequencing to judge whether each TCR beta V gene segment behaved as functional or pseudogenic. HLA typing covered class I and class II loci at four-digit resolution. The aim of the study was to test whether cataloging public T cell receptors could identify signatures of past pathogen exposure. A later analysis re-examined previously published TCR beta repertoires from 600 to 700 donors and added high-resolution HLA genotyping to investigate patterns of TCR occurrence. Alongside the repertoire data, information on donor age, sex, ethnicity and CMV serostatus was compiled. The study combined high-throughput TCR immunosequencing, statistical association of individual TCRs with disease status, and machine learning to predict cytomegalovirus infection status. Genome-wide SNP genotypes for about 55% of the 666 donors were used in a later genetic analysis, which treated that subset as a discovery cohort. The number of donors typed differed by locus, with roughly 620-630 for A, B, C, DRB1 and DQB1, 522 for DQA1, 600 to 610 for DPA1, and under 490 for DPB1. The T cell repertoires of several hundred subjects were profiled by immunosequencing and related to cytomegalovirus serostatus. Study-wide findings and limitations: When HLA alleles, especially DR and DQ, strongly co-occurred, attributing TCR associations to individual alleles was difficult. The study listed 170 or so TCR beta chains as associated with cytomegalovirus. In vitro tests confirmed that three of the cytomegalovirus-associated TCR beta chains recognize cytomegalovirus antigens. A later genetic analysis reported fewer N-insertions in productive TCRs among donors in an Asian-associated ancestry cluster than the roughly 700-donor mean. HLA typing was unavailable for some donors at each locus, so association tests used only the typed subset. In a later analysis, several top co-occurrence clusters were reported to appear linked to parvovirus B19, influenza, CMV and Epstein-Barr virus. The 87-base-pair reads could not distinguish some IMGT-functional V segments, including TRBV6-2 and TRBV6-3, so those segments were excluded. The earlier analysis of approximately 560 of the donors excluded roughly 17 rarely observed V segments, including chromosome 9 orphons, because counts were too low. Across donors, most TCR sequences were observed very rarely, whereas some public TCRs were present in many individuals. A later genetic analysis associated a missense DCLRE1C variant with V-gene and J-gene trimming of TCR beta chains, and an independent cohort replicated the association. This cohort had only TCR beta chains sequenced, and the lack of alpha or paired-chain data limited which features could be detected. The authors suggested that the approach could potentially be extended to other disease states and immunological phenotypes. In a later analysis, around 15,000 TCR beta sequences were associated with specific HLA alleles at a false discovery rate of 0.05. According to a later analysis, most CMV-associated TCR beta chains appeared to be HLA-restricted, and the HLA associations seemed to be driven largely by CMV exposure. In a later analysis, TCR association rates were found to vary across HLA loci, with the most associated TCRs seen for DRB1 alleles and the fewest for HLA-C alleles. Linkage disequilibrium might explain the correlated functional status among segregating V segments, but an unknown experimental factor could not be ruled out. A cluster of highly shared sequence variants was judged likely to be a technical artifact of the sequencing pipeline. The only immune exposure information available for the cohort was CMV serostatus. A further reported finding was that TCR beta sequences accurately predicted the HLA-A and HLA-B alleles for most subjects in the first cohort. The presence/absence analyses assumed that sequencing depth was roughly uniform across donors, and that assumption may not be true. Cytomegalovirus status was reported to be diagnosed by the classifier with high specificity and sensitivity in both the original and validation cohorts. In an earlier analysis of some 500 of the donors, most TCR beta V segments appeared in productive rearrangements about 87% or about 30% of the time, broadly matching IMGT annotations. A later analysis found that HLA-associated TCR beta chains were more clonally expanded and had lower generation probabilities than equally common non-associated chains.

As concerns this clone: The antigen this receptor binds is unknown. No qualities accompany the bases; no much larger clone lies one base away.

In total, approximately 690 healthy bone marrow donors made up the cohort. At the time of sampling, every cohort member was nominally healthy, though immune exposures that went unrecorded were likely present. The donor tested CMV seropositive and was one of the 289 seropositive cohort members. A peripheral blood sample was collected from each donor, and TCR beta sequencing was performed on peripheral blood mononuclear cells. Genomic DNA extraction from the blood cell samples was performed with the Qiagen DNeasy Blood Extraction Kit. CDR1 and CDR2 (ENHRY, SYGVKD) derive from the germline V gene. The CDR3 covers 13 residues, taking in both the cysteine and the phenylalanine. CDR3 DNA is the only sequence kept; it has 39 bases, read in frame from the first base. V lost 2 bases and J lost 2 bases; the stretch between them is 6 bases long. The library was prepared using the immunoSEQ multiplex PCR assay. For the multiplex PCR, a mixture combining 60 forward primers for TCR Vbeta segments and 13 reverse primers for TCR Jbeta segments was used. The CDR3 region of rearranged TCR beta genes was amplified from genomic DNA with a multiplex PCR assay. The amplified TCR beta libraries were sequenced on the Illumina HiSeq System as 87-base-pair reads. The original pipeline was this. A later analysis counted about 80 million unique TCR beta chains across the 500 to 850 repertoires, and around 9.9 million of these chains were shared by at least two donors. Raw reads were error-corrected and collapsed into unique sequences by a nearest-neighbor algorithm in which closely related sequences were merged to remove PCR and sequencing errors. V, D and J gene segments were assigned by aligning CDR3 sequences to IMGT reference sequences. For a sequence to be retained, at least a six-nucleotide match to both a V gene segment and a J gene segment was required. Rearrangements were called productive when the CDR3 lacked stop codons and stayed in frame with V and J; all others were non-productive. Following IMGT convention, CDR3 was defined as the stretch from the second conserved V-encoded cysteine up to the conserved J-encoded phenylalanine. In an earlier analysis of 550 to 650 of the donors, sequences lacking an unambiguous match to a single V gene segment were excluded. In an earlier analysis of a few hundred of the donors, V segments were called functional above 56.7% productive rearrangements and were called segregating when the between-donor standard deviation exceeded 5%. A statistical classification framework was developed to diagnose cytomegalovirus status using the catalog of TCR beta chain sequences. A later analysis assigned V and J genes by comparing TCR nucleotide sequences with IMGT/GENE-DB human TR gene sequences. Using the TCRdist pipeline, a later analysis assigned CDR3 sequences along with most-parsimonious VDJ recombination scenarios. In a later analysis, every TCR beta chain was defined by the combination of its CDR3 amino acid sequence and its V-gene family, and reads without a unique V-gene family were dropped. To address suspected cross-contamination and a sequencing artifact, a later analysis removed over 500 highly shared, low-generation-probability nucleotide sequences. A later analysis calculated a clonal expansion index for each public chain from normalized within-repertoire ranks of inferred template counts. A later analysis computed generation probabilities with a VDJ recombination model fitted to out-of-frame rearrangements, and checked the results against IGoR. In a later analysis, TCR-TCR, TCR-HLA and TCR-CMV co-occurrence was scored with hypergeometric tests, and a repertoire-size bias correction was applied to TCR pairs. False discovery rates were estimated in a later analysis by permuting HLA or CMV assignments 20 times. In a later analysis, co-occurring TCRs were grouped using DBSCAN, and TCRdist sequence similarity was added for clustering within HLA-allele-positive subsets. Repertoires with fewer than 30,000 or more than 120,000 public chains were left out of co-occurrence clustering, as were five repertoires with anomalous nucleotide sharing. TCRdb stores this immuneACCESS table with in-frame sequences only. Part of the clones is absent; in the studies checked, under half of the shortfall reflects unresolved V genes, and no reason is known for the rest. V and J calls and clone size come straight from that table; D and trimming were deduced from the DNA. Counted in this sample were about 130,000 clones; 17% of them appeared once. The leading ten clones occupy approximately 2.6% of the sample.

The TCR comes from a female donor in good health and CMV-seropositive. The sample taken for sequencing was PBMCs. The chain is assembled from TRBV10-3 and TRBJ2-5, with the D segment identity uncertain. The DNA sequence is TGTGCCATCAGTGAGGGGCAGCAAGAGACCCAGTACTTC. This codes for CAISEGQQETQYF.